Listed below are T cell receptor beta chains from one sample, sequenced in a study of CD8+CD57+ T cells in acquired aplastic anemia. TCRdb fed the reads into MiXCR, producing one record per CDR3 protein. The profile covers 400,000 to 500,000 distinct CDR3 sequences, with roughly 68% appearing a single time and 4% taken by the ten largest. Input material: sorted CD4+, CD8+, or CD8+CD57+ T cells (not recorded which) from PBMCs. All receptors come from a human donor in good health, serving as a control. Both conserved end residues are part of each CDR3. Each record gives: D gene, clone size, J gene, V gene, CDR3 DNA, CDR3 protein. A D gene is named only where the DNA matches it firmly. The size field is filled for only some rows; it gives once, few, many or a size class.

D gene: TRBD1
clone size: many
J gene: TRBJ2-2
V gene: TRBV9
CDR3 DNA: TGTGCCAGCAGCGTAGGGACAGGCCGCGGGGAGCTGTTTTTT
CDR3 protein: CASSVGTGRGELFF

D gene: .
clone size: .
J gene: TRBJ1-6
V gene: TRBV7-9
CDR3 DNA: TGTGCCAGCAGCCGAACGGGGGAGTATAATTCCACCCTTCACTTT
CDR3 protein: CASSRTGEYNSTLHF

D gene: TRBD2
clone size: few
J gene: TRBJ2-7
V gene: TRBV25-1
CDR3 DNA: TGCGCCAGCAGCTTGGAGCGGGCTAGCGGGAGGGCGGAGCAGTACTTC
CDR3 protein: CASSLERASGRAEQYF

D gene: .
clone size: many
J gene: TRBJ2-7
V gene: TRBV20-1
CDR3 DNA: TGCAGTGCTCAAAACCCCCAGGGCTCATACGAGCAGTACTTC
CDR3 protein: CSAQNPQGSYEQYF

D gene: .
clone size: .
J gene: TRBJ2-7
V gene: TRBV4-1
CDR3 DNA: TGCGCCAGCAGCCAAGTGGATATGGGAATTACTTCATCCTACGAGCAGTACTTC
CDR3 protein: CASSQVDMGITSSYEQYF

D gene: TRBD2
clone size: many
J gene: TRBJ2-1
V gene: TRBV7-7
CDR3 DNA: TGTGCTAGCAGCCCGGGACTAGCGGGGAACAATGAGCAGTTCTTC
CDR3 protein: CASSPGLAGNNEQFF

D gene: .
clone size: .
J gene: TRBJ1-2
V gene: TRBV12-5
CDR3 DNA: TGTGCCAGCAGCGGAGTGAGCGGCGAGGGCTACACCTTC
CDR3 protein: CASSGVSGEGYTF

D gene: .
clone size: .
J gene: TRBJ2-5
V gene: TRBV7-3
CDR3 DNA: TGTGCCAGCAGCCCTAGTGGCGGGAAGTACCAAGAGACCCAGTACTTC
CDR3 protein: CASSPSGGKYQETQYF

D gene: .
clone size: many
J gene: TRBJ2-7
V gene: TRBV30
CDR3 DNA: TGTGCCTGGAGGAGGAGGCAGCTGGCGGCCTACGAGCAGTACTTC
CDR3 protein: CAWRRRQLAAYEQYF

D gene: .
clone size: .
J gene: TRBJ2-7
V gene: TRBV12-3/TRBV12-4
CDR3 DNA: TGTGCCAGCAGTATAAACACCCTCTCCGAGCAGTACTTC
CDR3 protein: CASSINTLSEQYF

D gene: TRBD1
clone size: .
J gene: TRBJ2-2
V gene: TRBV7-2
CDR3 DNA: TGTGCCAGCAGCAATCCAGGGGGACCCACCGGGGAGCTGTTTTTT
CDR3 protein: CASSNPGGPTGELFF

D gene: .
clone size: .
J gene: TRBJ2-7
V gene: TRBV20-1
CDR3 DNA: TGCAGTGCTAGAGGGGTGGGGGGGGCTGCGTTCGACGAGCAGTACTTC
CDR3 protein: CSARGVGGAAFDEQYF

D gene: .
clone size: many
J gene: TRBJ1-4
V gene: TRBV7-2
CDR3 DNA: TGTGCCAGCAGCTTAGGCACTCGGGGACTTGCAACTAATGAAAAACTGTTTTTT
CDR3 protein: CASSLGTRGLATNEKLFF

D gene: .
clone size: .
J gene: TRBJ2-3
V gene: TRBV7-2
CDR3 DNA: TGTGCCAGCAGCTTAGGACCGGGTGAAGATACGCAGTATTTT
CDR3 protein: CASSLGPGEDTQYF

D gene: .
clone size: few
J gene: TRBJ2-7
V gene: TRBV19
CDR3 DNA: TGTGCCAGTAGTCCAGGGACCTCCTCCTACGAGCAGTACTTC
CDR3 protein: CASSPGTSSYEQYF

D gene: .
clone size: few
J gene: TRBJ2-7
V gene: TRBV2
CDR3 DNA: TGTGCCAGCGGAGGGGTTTCCTACGAGCAGTACTTC
CDR3 protein: CASGGVSYEQYF

D gene: .
clone size: .
J gene: TRBJ2-7
V gene: TRBV7-9
CDR3 DNA: .
CDR3 protein: CASSTPTSPLHFGEQYF

D gene: .
clone size: .
J gene: TRBJ2-7
V gene: TRBV10-2
CDR3 DNA: TGCGCCATCAGACTTAGCGGCGACGCCTACGAGCAGTACTTC
CDR3 protein: CAIRLSGDAYEQYF

D gene: TRBD1
clone size: .
J gene: TRBJ2-1
V gene: TRBV25-1
CDR3 DNA: TGTGCCAGCAGGTCGGTTTCGGGACAGGGGTACAATGAGCAGTTCTTC
CDR3 protein: CASRSVSGQGYNEQFF

D gene: TRBD1
clone size: .
J gene: TRBJ1-6
V gene: TRBV11-2
CDR3 DNA: TGTGCCAGCAGCAGCCGGGACAGGGTTAATTCACCCCTCCACTTT
CDR3 protein: CASSSRDRVNSPLHF

D gene: .
clone size: many
J gene: TRBJ1-3
V gene: TRBV2
CDR3 DNA: TGTGCCAGCAGCTGGGGGGCCAACTCTGGAAACACCATATATTTT
CDR3 protein: CASSWGANSGNTIYF

D gene: .
clone size: .
J gene: TRBJ1-3
V gene: TRBV7-2
CDR3 DNA: .
CDR3 protein: CASSFSQYEQYFGF

D gene: .
clone size: .
J gene: TRBJ2-7
V gene: TRBV14
CDR3 DNA: TGTGCCAGCAGCCCAGATGAGACCAGCTACGAGCAGTACTTC
CDR3 protein: CASSPDETSYEQYF

D gene: .
clone size: .
J gene: TRBJ1-1
V gene: TRBV30
CDR3 DNA: TGTGCCTGGGGCCTCCTCTCCCGAGCTGAAGCTTTCTTT
CDR3 protein: CAWGLLSRAEAFF

D gene: .
clone size: .
J gene: TRBJ2-2
V gene: TRBV20-1
CDR3 DNA: TGCAGTGCTAGCCAGGGGGGCAACGGGGAGCTGTTTTTT
CDR3 protein: CSASQGGNGELFF

D gene: .
clone size: .
J gene: TRBJ2-5
V gene: TRBV7-9
CDR3 DNA: TGTGCCAGCAGCTTCCTGAGAGTGGTTAACACGGAAGAGTACTTC
CDR3 protein: CASSFLRVVNTEEYF

D gene: TRBD1
clone size: .
J gene: TRBJ2-6
V gene: TRBV9
CDR3 DNA: TGCGCCAGCAGCCGACAGGGGGCTCACGGGGACGACGTCCTGACTTTC
CDR3 protein: CASSRQGAHGDDVLTF

D gene: TRBD2
clone size: .
J gene: TRBJ2-3
V gene: TRBV7-2
CDR3 DNA: TGCGCCAGCAGCCGAGAGCGGCCTAGCGGGGGGCGCCCAGATACGCAGTATTTT
CDR3 protein: CASSRERPSGGRPDTQYF

D gene: .
clone size: .
J gene: TRBJ2-3
V gene: TRBV7-2
CDR3 DNA: TGTGCCAGCAGCGGACAGTCGCAGGATACGCAGTATTTT
CDR3 protein: CASSGQSQDTQYF

D gene: .
clone size: .
J gene: TRBJ2-7
V gene: TRBV7-2
CDR3 DNA: TGTGCCAGCAGCTTAGCGCGGAATTACGAGCAGTACTTC
CDR3 protein: CASSLARNYEQYF

D gene: .
clone size: .
J gene: TRBJ2-3
V gene: TRBV7-2
CDR3 DNA: TGTGCCAGCAGCTTAAACGGAAGGGTCGGAGGTTCACCCACGCAGTATTTT
CDR3 protein: CASSLNGRVGGSPTQYF

D gene: TRBD1
clone size: once
J gene: TRBJ2-7
V gene: TRBV20-1
CDR3 DNA: TGCAGTGCTAGAGAAGGGACAGCAAGCTCCTACGAGCAGTACTTC
CDR3 protein: CSAREGTASSYEQYF

D gene: TRBD1
clone size: .
J gene: TRBJ2-6
V gene: TRBV11-1
CDR3 DNA: TGTGCCACCAGCAGACCGGGACAGGGGGCCAACGTCCTGACTTTC
CDR3 protein: CATSRPGQGANVLTF

D gene: .
clone size: .
J gene: TRBJ1-2
V gene: TRBV9
CDR3 DNA: TGTGCCAGCAGCGTAGATGGGGCCGGGCGGGGCTACACCTTC
CDR3 protein: CASSVDGAGRGYTF

D gene: TRBD1
clone size: many
J gene: TRBJ2-7
V gene: TRBV6-2/TRBV6-3
CDR3 DNA: TGTGCCAGCAGGCTCTGGACAGGGGCTTACGAGCAGTACTTC
CDR3 protein: CASRLWTGAYEQYF